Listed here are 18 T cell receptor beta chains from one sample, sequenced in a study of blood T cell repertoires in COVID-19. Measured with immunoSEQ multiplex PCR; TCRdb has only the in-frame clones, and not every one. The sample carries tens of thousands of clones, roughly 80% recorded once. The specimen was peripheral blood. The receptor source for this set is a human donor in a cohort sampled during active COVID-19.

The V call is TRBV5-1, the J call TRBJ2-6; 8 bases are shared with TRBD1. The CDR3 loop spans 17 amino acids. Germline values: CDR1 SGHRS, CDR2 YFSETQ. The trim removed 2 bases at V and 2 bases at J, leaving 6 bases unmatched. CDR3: CASSLQGVGAGANVLTF. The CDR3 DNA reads TGCGCCAGCAGCTTACAGGGGGTCGGTGCTGGGGCCAACGTCCTGACTTTC.

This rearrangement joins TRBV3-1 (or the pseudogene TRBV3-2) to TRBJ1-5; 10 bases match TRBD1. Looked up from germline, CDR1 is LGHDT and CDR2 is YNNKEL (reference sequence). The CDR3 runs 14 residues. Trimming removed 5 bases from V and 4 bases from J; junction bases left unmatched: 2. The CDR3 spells CASSGGQGNQPQHF. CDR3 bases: TGTGCCAGCAGCGGGGGACAGGGGAATCAGCCCCAGCATTTT.

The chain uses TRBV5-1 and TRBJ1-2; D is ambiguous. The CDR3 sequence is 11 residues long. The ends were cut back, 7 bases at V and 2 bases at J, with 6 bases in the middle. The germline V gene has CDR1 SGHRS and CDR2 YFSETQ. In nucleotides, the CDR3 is TGCGCCAGCGCGGGGAACTATGGCTACACCTTC. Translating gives CASAGNYGYTF.

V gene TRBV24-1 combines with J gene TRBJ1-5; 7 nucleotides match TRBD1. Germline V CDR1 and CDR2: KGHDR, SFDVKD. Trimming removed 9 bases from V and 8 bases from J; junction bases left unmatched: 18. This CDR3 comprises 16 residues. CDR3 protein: CATLQWDRGGGEPQHF. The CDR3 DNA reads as TGTGCCACCCTACAATGGGACAGAGGGGGAGGAGAGCCCCAGCATTTT.

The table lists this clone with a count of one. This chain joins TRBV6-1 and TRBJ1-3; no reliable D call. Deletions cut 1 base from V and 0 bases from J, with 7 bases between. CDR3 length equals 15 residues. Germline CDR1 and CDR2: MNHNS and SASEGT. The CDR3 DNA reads TGTGCCAGCAGTGAAGGTCTGTACTCTGGAAACACCATATATTTT. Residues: CASSEGLYSGNTIYF.

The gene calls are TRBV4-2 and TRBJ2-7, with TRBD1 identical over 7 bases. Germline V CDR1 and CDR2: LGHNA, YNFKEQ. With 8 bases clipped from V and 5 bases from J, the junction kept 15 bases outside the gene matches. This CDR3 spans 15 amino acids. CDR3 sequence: CASADTSRQGHEQYF. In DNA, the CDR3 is TGTGCCAGCGCCGATACCAGCCGACAGGGCCACGAGCAGTACTTC.

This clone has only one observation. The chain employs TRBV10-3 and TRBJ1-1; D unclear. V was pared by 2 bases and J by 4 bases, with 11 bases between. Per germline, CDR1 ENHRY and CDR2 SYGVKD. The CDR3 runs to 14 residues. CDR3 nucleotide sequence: TGTGCCATCAGTGAGATCCCCATCAGCACTGAAGCTTTCTTT. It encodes CAISEIPISTEAFF.

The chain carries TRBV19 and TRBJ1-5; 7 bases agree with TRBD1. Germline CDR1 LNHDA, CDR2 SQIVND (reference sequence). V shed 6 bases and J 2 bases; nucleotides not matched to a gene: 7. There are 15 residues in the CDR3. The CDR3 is CASRATGVGNQPQHF. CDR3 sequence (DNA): TGTGCCAGTAGAGCCACAGGGGTGGGCAATCAGCCCCAGCATTTT.

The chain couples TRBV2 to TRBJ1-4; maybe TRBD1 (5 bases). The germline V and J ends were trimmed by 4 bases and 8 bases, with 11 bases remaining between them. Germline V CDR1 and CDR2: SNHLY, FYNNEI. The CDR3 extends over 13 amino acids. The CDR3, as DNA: TGTGCCAGCAGTGCGGAAAGGGGAGAAAAACTGTTTTTT. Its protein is CASSAERGEKLFF.

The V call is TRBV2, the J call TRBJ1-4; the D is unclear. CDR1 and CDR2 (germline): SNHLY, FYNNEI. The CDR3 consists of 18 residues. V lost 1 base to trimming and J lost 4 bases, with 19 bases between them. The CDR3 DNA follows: TGTGCCAGCAGTGAAGAATCCTTTAATCCCCCTTTTAATGAAAAACTGTTTTTT. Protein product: CASSEESFNPPFNEKLFF. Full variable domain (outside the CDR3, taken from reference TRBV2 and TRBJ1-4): EPEVTQTPSHQVTQMGQEVILRCVPISNHLYFYWYRQILGQKVEFLVSFYNNEISEKSEIFDDQFSVERPDGSNFTLKIRSTKLEDSAMYFCASSEESFNPPFNEKLFFGSGTQLSVL.

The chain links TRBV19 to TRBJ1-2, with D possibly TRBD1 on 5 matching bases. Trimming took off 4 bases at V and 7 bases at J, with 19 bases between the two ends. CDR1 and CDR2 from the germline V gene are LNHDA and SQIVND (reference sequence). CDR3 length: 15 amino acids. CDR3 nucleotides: TGTGCCAGTAGTACTCCGACAGTGCCCACGGCTGGCTACACCTTC. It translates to CASSTPTVPTAGYTF.

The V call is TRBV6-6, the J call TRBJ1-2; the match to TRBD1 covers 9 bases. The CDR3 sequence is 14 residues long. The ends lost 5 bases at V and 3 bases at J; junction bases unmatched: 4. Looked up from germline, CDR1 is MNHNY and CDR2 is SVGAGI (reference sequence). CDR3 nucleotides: TGTGCCAGCAGTACGCGGACAGGGGACTATGGCTACACCTTC. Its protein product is CASSTRTGDYGYTF.

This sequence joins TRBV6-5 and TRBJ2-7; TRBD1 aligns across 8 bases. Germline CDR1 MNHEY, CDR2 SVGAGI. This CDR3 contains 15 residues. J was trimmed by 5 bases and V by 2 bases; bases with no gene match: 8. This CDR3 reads CASSYAGQGMDEQYF. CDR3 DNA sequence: TGTGCCAGCAGTTACGCCGGACAGGGAATGGACGAGCAGTACTTC.

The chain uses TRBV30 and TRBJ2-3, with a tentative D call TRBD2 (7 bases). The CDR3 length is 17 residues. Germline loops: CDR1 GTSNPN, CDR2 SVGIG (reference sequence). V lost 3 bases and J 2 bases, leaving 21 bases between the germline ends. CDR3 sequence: CAWREGGATGVTDTQYF. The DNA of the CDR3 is TGTGCCTGGAGGGAAGGGGGGGCCACAGGAGTCACAGATACGCAGTATTTT.

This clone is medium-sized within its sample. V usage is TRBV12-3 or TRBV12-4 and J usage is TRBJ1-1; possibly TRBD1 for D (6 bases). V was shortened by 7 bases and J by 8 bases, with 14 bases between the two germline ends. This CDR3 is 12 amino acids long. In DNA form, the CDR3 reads TGTGCCAGCAACCTGGGAACAGGGGAAGCTTTCTTT. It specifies CASNLGTGEAFF.

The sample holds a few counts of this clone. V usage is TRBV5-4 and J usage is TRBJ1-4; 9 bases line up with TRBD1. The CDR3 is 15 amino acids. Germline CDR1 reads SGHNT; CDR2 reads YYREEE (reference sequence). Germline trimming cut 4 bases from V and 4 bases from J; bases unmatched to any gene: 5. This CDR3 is CASSRQGGNNEKLFF. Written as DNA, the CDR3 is TGTGCCAGCAGCAGACAGGGGGGTAATAATGAAAAACTGTTTTTT.

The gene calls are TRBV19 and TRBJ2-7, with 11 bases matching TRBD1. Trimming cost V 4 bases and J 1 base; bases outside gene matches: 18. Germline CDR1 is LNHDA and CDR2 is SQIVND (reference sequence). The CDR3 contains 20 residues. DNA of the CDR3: TGTGCCAGTAGTACATTTGCCGGGACAGGGGGAACTAAGGGATCCTACGAGCAGTACTTC. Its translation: CASSTFAGTGGTKGSYEQYF.

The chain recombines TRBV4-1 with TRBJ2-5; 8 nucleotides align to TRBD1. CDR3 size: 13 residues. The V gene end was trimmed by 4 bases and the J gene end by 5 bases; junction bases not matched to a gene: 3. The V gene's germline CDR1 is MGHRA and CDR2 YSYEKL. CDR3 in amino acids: CASSRRQGETQYF. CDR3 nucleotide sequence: TGCGCCAGCAGCCGACGACAGGGGGAGACCCAGTACTTC.